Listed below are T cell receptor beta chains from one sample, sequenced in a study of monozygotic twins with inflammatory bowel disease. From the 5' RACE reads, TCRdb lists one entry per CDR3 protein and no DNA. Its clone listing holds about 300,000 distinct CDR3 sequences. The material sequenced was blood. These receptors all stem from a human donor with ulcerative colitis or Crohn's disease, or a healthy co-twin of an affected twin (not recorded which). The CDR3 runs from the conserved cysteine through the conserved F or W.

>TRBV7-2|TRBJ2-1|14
CASSAALGPLEQFF
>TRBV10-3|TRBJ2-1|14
CAITWVAGGTEQFF
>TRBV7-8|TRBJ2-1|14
CASSLERGRDEQFF
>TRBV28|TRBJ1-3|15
CASRTGQGAGNTIYF
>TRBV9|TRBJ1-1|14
CASSIRSQNTEAFF
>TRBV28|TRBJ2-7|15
CASSLTRDRVREQYF
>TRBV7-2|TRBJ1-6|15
CASSTSRGANSPLHF
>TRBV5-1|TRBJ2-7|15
CASSLVGLAGWEQYF
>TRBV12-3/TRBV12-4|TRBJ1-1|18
CASSSRDRGRGVNTEAFF
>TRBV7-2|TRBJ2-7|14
CASSYRGGSNEQYF
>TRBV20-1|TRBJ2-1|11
CSARIGDEQFF
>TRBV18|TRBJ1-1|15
CASSPEQEMNTEAFF
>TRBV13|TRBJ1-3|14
CASSRKNSGNTIYF
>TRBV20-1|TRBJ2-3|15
CSARLGGGRPDTQYF
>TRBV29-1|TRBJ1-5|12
CSVGQANQPQHF
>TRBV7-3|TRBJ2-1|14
CASSLGVKNNEHFF
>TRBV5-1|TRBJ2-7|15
CASSFGAVTTIEQYF
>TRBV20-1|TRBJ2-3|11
CRPSLGDTQYF
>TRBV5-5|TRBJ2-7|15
CASSLVDRGVYEQYF
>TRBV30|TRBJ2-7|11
CAWRIYYEQYF